This T cell receptor beta chain is drawn from a study of response to subunit inactivated influenza vaccine. Study conclusions and caveats: Authors suggested few new T cells are recruited by each seasonal influenza vaccination.

TCRdb processed the RT-PCR reads anew with MiXCR; each CDR3 protein has one entry. The table has roughly 160,000 distinct CDR3 sequences, approximately 11% seen once. Comments on this clonotype: Its antigen is still unknown.

Losses at the gene ends were 1 base for V and 5 bases for J; bases not matched to a gene: 3. The CDR3 consists of 15 residues. CDR1 and CDR2 from the germline V gene are SEHNR and FQNEAQ (reference sequence). The source material was non-naive T cells sorted from PBMCs, sampled around seven weeks after vaccination. This sequence was found in a man aged 45 to 65 who received an inactivated influenza vaccine. The chain combines TRBV7-9 with TRBJ2-1, with 9 bases that match TRBD2. The CDR3 DNA is TGTGCCAGCAGCTTAGGGCGGGAGGGCAACAATGAGCAGTTCTTC. As protein: CASSLGREGNNEQFF.